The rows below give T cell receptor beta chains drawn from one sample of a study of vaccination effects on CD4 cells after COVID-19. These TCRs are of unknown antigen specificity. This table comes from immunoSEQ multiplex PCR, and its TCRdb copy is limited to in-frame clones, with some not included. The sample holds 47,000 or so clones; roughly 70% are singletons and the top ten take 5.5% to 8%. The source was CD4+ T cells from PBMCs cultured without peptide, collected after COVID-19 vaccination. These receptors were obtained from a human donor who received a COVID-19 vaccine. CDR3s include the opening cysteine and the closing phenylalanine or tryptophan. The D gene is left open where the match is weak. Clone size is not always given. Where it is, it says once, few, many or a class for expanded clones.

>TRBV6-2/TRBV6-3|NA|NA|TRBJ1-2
TGTGCCAGCAGTTACTCGGACCTACTGAACTATGGCTACACCTTC
CASSYSDLLNYGYTF
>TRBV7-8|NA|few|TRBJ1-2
TGTGCCAGCAGCTTATTGTCAGGGAATAACTATGGCTACACCTTC
CASSLLSGNNYGYTF
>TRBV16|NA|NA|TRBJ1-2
TGTGCCAGCAGCCTCAATTCGGGCACAGAAGGCTACACCTTC
CASSLNSGTEGYTF
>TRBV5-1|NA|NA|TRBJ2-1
TGCGCCAGCAGCTTGGAACAGGCAGCTTCCTACAATGAGCAGTTCTTC
CASSLEQAASYNEQFF
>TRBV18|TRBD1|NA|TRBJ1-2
TGTGCCAGCTCTTCCGCCGGGACAGACTATGGCTACACCTTC
CASSSAGTDYGYTF
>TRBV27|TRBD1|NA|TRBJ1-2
TGTGCCAGCAGTTCGACAGGGCGCTATGGCTACACCTTC
CASSSTGRYGYTF
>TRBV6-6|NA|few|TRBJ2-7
TGTGCCAGCATTAAAGGGACTGAAACCAGCTACGAGCAGTACTTC
CASIKGTETSYEQYF
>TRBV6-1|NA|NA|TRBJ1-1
TGTGCCAGCAGTGAAGTGGGGCCCACTGAAGCTTTCTTT
CASSEVGPTEAFF
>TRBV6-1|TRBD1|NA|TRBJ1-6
TGTGCCAGCAGGGAACAGGGGGTCTCCTATAATTCACCCCTCCACTTT
CASREQGVSYNSPLHF
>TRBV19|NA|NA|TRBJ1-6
TGTGCCAGTAGTATGCATACCTCGGGACGAGGCTCACCCCTCCACTTT
CASSMHTSGRGSPLHF
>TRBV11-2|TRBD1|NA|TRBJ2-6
TGTGCCAGCAGCTTGGACAGGGGGTTCTCTGGGGCCAACGTCCTGACTTTC
CASSLDRGFSGANVLTF
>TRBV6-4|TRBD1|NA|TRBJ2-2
TGTGCCAGCAGTGTTAGGGGGCTAAGTGACACCGGGGAGCTGTTTTTT
CASSVRGLSDTGELFF
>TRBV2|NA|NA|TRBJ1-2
TGTGCCAGCAGTGCTCGTTGGTCTGGACTAGGGGGCTACACCTTC
CASSARWSGLGGYTF
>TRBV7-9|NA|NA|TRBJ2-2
TGTGCCAGCAGCTTAATTACGATCGGGGAGCTGTTTTTT
CASSLITIGELFF
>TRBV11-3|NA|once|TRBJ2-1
TGTGCCAGCAGCTTAGATCAAAGCTCCGAGCAGTTCTTC
CASSLDQSSEQFF
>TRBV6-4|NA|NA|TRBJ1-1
TGTGCCAGCAGTGACCAACCGAACACTGAAGCTTTCTTT
CASSDQPNTEAFF
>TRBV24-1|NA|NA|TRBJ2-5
TGTGCCACCAGTGATTTTTCGCGGGAAGGACGAGAGACCCAGTACTTC
CATSDFSREGRETQYF
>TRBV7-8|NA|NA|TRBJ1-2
TGTGCCAGCAGCTTAGCGCCGGGGGCGGTTACCTTC
CASSLAPGAVTF